This record concerns one T cell receptor (beta chain) sequence. Its antigen is not known. These data belong to a study of T cell responses to AZD1222 COVID-19 vaccine. Findings and limits, study-wide: Females outnumbered males among donors, who were mostly white British; clonal diversity was possibly underestimated. As reported, nearly half of all spike-specific TCRs target variant regions that are unmutated. Repertoire samples came only from after the peak T cell response.

Here immunoSEQ multiplex PCR was the method, and the copy in TCRdb shows in-frame clones only, minus some. Of some 150,000 clones listed, roughly 86% are singletons. With 7 bases removed from V and 5 bases from J, the gap between germline ends came to 14 bases. Germline CDR1 MDHEN, CDR2 SYDVKM. The CDR3 is 14 residues long. This specimen was peripheral blood, taken 28 days after the second dose of the MenACWY control vaccine. The rearrangement links TRBV28 to TRBJ1-4, with D perhaps matching TRBD1 (5 bases). The TCR was taken from an adult who received the MenACWY meningococcal vaccine as a control. CDR3 sequence reads: CASTPGGINEKLFF. The DNA of the CDR3 is TGTGCCAGCACCCCCGGGGGGATAAATGAAAAACTGTTTTTT.